The next 8 T cell receptor beta chains were all read from a single sample in a study of cytomegalovirus exposure and HLA in healthy donors. This PCR relied on a set of 60 Vbeta primers and 13 Jbeta primers. Repertoires were generated with immunoSEQ multiplex PCR, while TCRdb's copy carries only in-frame clones and drops some. The data show more than 20,000 clones, with 60% to 80% seen just once and 3.5% to 5.5% held by the top ten. Sequencing used PBMCs. These receptors were taken from a male donor in good health and CMV-seronegative.

This clone is a singleton in its sample. The chain joins TRBV27 to TRBJ2-5; 13 bases align to TRBD2. The end of the DNA is better explained by TRBJ2-7, so the J call may be wrong. The CDR3 covers 15 residues. CDR1 is MNHEY and CDR2 is SMNVEV in the germline V gene (reference sequence). Written as DNA, the CDR3 is TGTGCCAGCGGGAGACTAGCGGGAGGCTTGTACGAGCAGTACTTC. As protein: CASGRLAGGLYEQYF.

This sequence joins TRBV6-7 and TRBJ2-7; D perhaps matches TRBD1 (6 bases). TRBV6-7 is known as an ORF, though its function is uncertain. V was shortened by 6 bases and J by 1 base, with 25 bases between the two germline ends. This CDR3 region has 18 residues. The CDR3: CASRPRDIVYHYSYEQYF. CDR3 nucleotide sequence: TGTGCCAGCAGACCACGGGACATCGTTTACCATTATTCCTACGAGCAGTACTTC.

The chain combines TRBV18 with TRBJ1-4, with a possible D match to TRBD1 (5 bases). Germline-derived CDR1 and CDR2 are KGHSH and LQKENI. Trimming pared 1 base from V and 4 bases from J, leaving 10 bases between. This CDR3 is built from 15 residues. CDR3 in DNA: TGTGCCAGCTCACCACAGACGGACATTAATGAAAAACTGTTTTTT. Its protein product is CASSPQTDINEKLFF.

The chain carries TRBV9 and TRBJ2-5; 8 positions match TRBD1. The CDR3 totals 16 residues. After removal of 0 bases from V and 2 bases from J, the junction contained 6 bases not matched to a gene. Germline V gene sequence: CDR1 SGDLS, CDR2 YYNGEE. The CDR3 nucleotides read TGTGCCAGCAGCGTAGGGGACAGGCACATACAAGAGACCCAGTACTTC. Encoded protein: CASSVGDRHIQETQYF.

This clone was observed once. The CDR3 loop is CASSFSYSSSYNEQFF. CDR3 nucleotide sequence: TGTGCCAGCAGCTTCTCATATTCGAGCTCCTACAATGAGCAGTTCTTC. The gene calls are TRBV11-2 and TRBJ2-1; D remains unclear. The CDR3 has 16 amino acids. Per the germline V gene, CDR1 is SGHAT and CDR2 is FQNNGV. Deletions cut 3 bases from V and 0 bases from J, with 12 bases between.

The chain joins TRBV19 to TRBJ2-1; 10 bases are shared with TRBD2. Trimming removed 6 bases from V and 6 bases from J; junction bases left unmatched: 11. The germline V gene has CDR1 LNHDA and CDR2 SQIVND (reference sequence). The CDR3 is 16 amino acids. The CDR3 here is CASSPDASGSRNEQFF. CDR3 nucleotide sequence: TGTGCCAGTAGCCCCGACGCTAGCGGGAGTCGCAATGAGCAGTTCTTC.

V gene TRBV9 combines with J gene TRBJ2-3, with D possibly being TRBD2 (5 bases). Trimming shortened V by 6 bases and J by 2 bases, and 22 bases separated the two germline ends. Germline V gene data show CDR1 as SGDLS and CDR2 as YYNGEE. The length of the CDR3 is 17 residues. This CDR3 reads CASTRHGEGPLTDTQYF. For the CDR3, the DNA is TGTGCCAGCACACGCCACGGGGAAGGGCCGCTCACAGATACGCAGTATTTT. Based on the CDR3 plus reference TRBV9 and TRBJ2-3, the full variable domain is DSGVTQTPKHLITATGQRVTLRCSPRSGDLSVYWYQQSLDQGLQFLIQYYNGEERAKGNILERFSAQQFPDLHSELNLSSLELGDSALYFCASTRHGEGPLTDTQYFGPGTRLTVL.

Only a few counts were recorded for this clone. The chain is built from TRBV7-2 and TRBJ1-1, with a weak D call TRBD1 (5 bases). CDR1 and CDR2 (germline): SGHTA, FQGNSA. V shed 4 bases and J shed 5 bases, with 11 bases lying between them. The CDR3 is 13 amino acids. The CDR3 reads CASSSQGGTEAFF. The CDR3 DNA reads TGTGCCAGCAGCTCCCAGGGAGGGACTGAAGCTTTCTTT.